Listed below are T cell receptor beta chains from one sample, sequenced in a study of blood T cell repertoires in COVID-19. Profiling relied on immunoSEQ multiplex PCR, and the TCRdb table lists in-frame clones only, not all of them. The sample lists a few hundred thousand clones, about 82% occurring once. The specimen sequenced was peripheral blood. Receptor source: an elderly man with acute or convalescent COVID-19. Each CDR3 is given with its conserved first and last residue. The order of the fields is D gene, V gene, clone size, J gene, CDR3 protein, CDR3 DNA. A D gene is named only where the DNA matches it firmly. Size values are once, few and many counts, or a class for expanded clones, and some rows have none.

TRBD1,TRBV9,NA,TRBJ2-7,CASSVAGQTLPYEQYF,TGTGCCAGCAGCGTAGCGGGACAGACCCTTCCCTACGAGCAGTACTTC
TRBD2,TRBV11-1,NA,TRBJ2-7,CASRMAGGVNEQYF,TGTGCCAGCAGAATGGCGGGAGGGGTAAACGAGCAGTACTTC
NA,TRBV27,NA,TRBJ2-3,CASSPPAGAMRYF,TGTGCCAGCAGTCCCCCGGCGGGGGCAATGCGGTATTTT
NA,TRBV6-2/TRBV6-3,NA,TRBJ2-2,CASSSDRQPQSVTGELFF,TGTGCCAGCAGTTCCGACCGACAGCCACAGTCTGTCACCGGGGAGCTGTTTTTT
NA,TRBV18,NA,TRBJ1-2,CASSPQGGVSYGYTF,TGTGCCAGCTCACCACAGGGGGGGGTCAGCTATGGCTACACCTTC
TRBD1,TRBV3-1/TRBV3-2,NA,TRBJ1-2,CASSQGETGFGYTF,TGTGCCAGCAGCCAAGGGGAGACAGGGTTTGGCTACACCTTC
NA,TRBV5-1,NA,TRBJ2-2,CASGSRGSGELFF,TGCGCCAGCGGCTCCAGAGGGTCCGGGGAGCTGTTTTTT
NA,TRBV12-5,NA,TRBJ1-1,CASGSPREAGAWGDTEAFF,TGTGCTAGTGGTTCCCCCAGGGAGGCCGGGGCTTGGGGGGACACTGAAGCTTTCTTT
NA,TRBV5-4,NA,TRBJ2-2,CASSSQGPGELFF,TGTGCCAGCAGCTCACAGGGTCCCGGGGAGCTGTTTTTT
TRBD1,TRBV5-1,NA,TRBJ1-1,CASSPTGQGGTEAFF,TGCGCCAGCAGTCCCACCGGACAGGGTGGGACTGAAGCTTTCTTT
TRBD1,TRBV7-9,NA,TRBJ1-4,CASSSSGTGVATNEKLFF,TGTGCCAGCAGCTCTTCCGGGACAGGGGTGGCAACTAATGAAAAACTGTTTTTT
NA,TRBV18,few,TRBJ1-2,CASSPSGNYGYTF,TGTGCCAGCTCACCCTCCGGGAACTATGGCTACACCTTC
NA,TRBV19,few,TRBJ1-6,CASSIPRRGSSYNSPLHF,TGTGCCAGTAGTATCCCCCGGAGGGGAAGCTCCTATAATTCACCCCTCCACTTT
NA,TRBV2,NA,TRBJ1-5,CASRLWTVDNQPQHF,TGTGCCAGCAGGTTGTGGACAGTAGACAATCAGCCCCAGCATTTT
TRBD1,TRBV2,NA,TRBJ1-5,CASNRDSPSPQHF,TGTGCCAGCAATAGGGACAGCCCCTCTCCCCAGCATTTT
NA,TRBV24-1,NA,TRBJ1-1,CATTVGGMGNTEAFF,TGTGCCACCACCGTCGGGGGTATGGGGAACACTGAAGCTTTCTTT
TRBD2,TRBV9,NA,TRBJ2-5,CASSVEGGRAQTQYF,TGTGCCAGCAGCGTAGAGGGCGGGAGGGCCCAGACCCAGTACTTC
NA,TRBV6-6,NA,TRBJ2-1,CAITSRDEQFF,TGTGCCATCACGTCCCGGGATGAGCAGTTCTTC
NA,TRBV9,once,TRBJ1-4,CASSVSTGTNEKLFF,TGTGCCAGCAGCGTATCAACAGGGACTAATGAAAAACTGTTTTTT
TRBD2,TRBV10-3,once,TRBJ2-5,CAISYVGELAVETQYF,TGTGCCATCAGTTACGTCGGGGAACTAGCGGTAGAGACCCAGTACTTC
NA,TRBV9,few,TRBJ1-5,CASSVDGGANVYHSNQPQHF,TGTGCCAGCAGCGTGGATGGGGGGGCGAACGTTTATCACAGCAATCAGCCCCAGCATTTT
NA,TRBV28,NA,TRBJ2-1,CASTRGPTDEQFF,TGTGCCAGCACTCGGGGTCCCACGGATGAGCAGTTCTTC
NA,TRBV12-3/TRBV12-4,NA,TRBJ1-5,CASSLRVPQPQHF,TGTGCCAGCAGTTTGAGAGTACCCCAGCCCCAGCATTTT
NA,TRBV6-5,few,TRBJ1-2,CASREGGSHWDGYTF,TGTGCCAGCAGGGAGGGAGGGAGTCATTGGGATGGCTACACCTTC
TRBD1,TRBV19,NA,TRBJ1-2,CASSATGTNYGYTF,TGTGCCAGTAGTGCGACAGGGACTAACTATGGCTACACCTTC
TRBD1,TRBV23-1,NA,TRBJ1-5,CASSQTGAGTGGAEYSNQPQHF,TGCGCCAGCAGTCAGACCGGCGCCGGGACAGGGGGCGCGGAATATAGCAATCAGCCCCAGCATTTT
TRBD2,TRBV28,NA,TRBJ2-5,CASSLRSGRAVVSETQYF,TGTGCCAGCAGTTTGCGTAGCGGGAGGGCCGTTGTTTCAGAGACCCAGTACTTC
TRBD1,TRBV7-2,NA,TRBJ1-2,CASSLSRTGRGYTF,TGTGCCAGCAGCTTATCCCGGACAGGCCGCGGCTACACCTTC
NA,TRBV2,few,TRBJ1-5,CASRERSNQPQHF,TGTGCCAGCAGGGAGAGAAGCAATCAGCCCCAGCATTTT
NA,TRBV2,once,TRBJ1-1,CASSEALRAQGAFF,TGTGCCAGCAGTGAAGCGCTTCGGGCCCAGGGAGCTTTCTTT
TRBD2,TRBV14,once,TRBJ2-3,CASSPGLAGGPHPTDTQYF,TGTGCCAGCAGCCCCGGACTAGCGGGAGGGCCACACCCCACAGATACGCAGTATTTT
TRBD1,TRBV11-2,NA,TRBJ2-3,CASSLGRTGSTDTQYF,TGTGCCAGCAGCTTAGGGAGGACAGGGAGCACAGATACGCAGTATTTT
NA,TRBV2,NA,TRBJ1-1,CASSEAGRVEAFF,TGTGCCAGCAGTGAGGCGGGACGTGTTGAAGCTTTCTTT
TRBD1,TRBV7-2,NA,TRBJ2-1,CASSLSGTGFF,TGTGCCAGCAGCCTTTCCGGGACAGGGTTCTTC
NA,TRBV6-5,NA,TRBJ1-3,CASSYSSGTTGNTIYF,TGTGCCAGCAGTTACTCGTCCGGGACAACCGGAAACACCATATATTTT
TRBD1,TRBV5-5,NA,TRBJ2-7,CASNTQGSYEQYF,TGTGCCAGTAACACACAGGGGTCCTACGAGCAGTACTTC
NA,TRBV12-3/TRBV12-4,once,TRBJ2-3,CASSFRDSDTQYF,TGTGCCAGCAGTTTCCGGGACTCAGATACGCAGTATTTT
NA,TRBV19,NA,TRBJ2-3,CASSTGHSTDTQYF,TGTGCCAGTAGTACGGGACATAGCACAGATACGCAGTATTTT
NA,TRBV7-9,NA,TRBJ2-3,CALGARLADTQYF,TGTGCCCTGGGGGCGAGGCTCGCAGATACGCAGTATTTT
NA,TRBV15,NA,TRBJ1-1,CATSRDRGGAFF,TGTGCCACCAGCAGAGATCGGGGGGGAGCTTTCTTT
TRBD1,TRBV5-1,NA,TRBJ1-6,CASSPGQANNSPLHF,TGCGCCAGCAGCCCGGGACAGGCTAATAATTCACCCCTCCACTTT
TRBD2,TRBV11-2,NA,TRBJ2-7,CASSSSGFSYEQYF,TGTGCCAGCAGCTCTAGCGGCTTCTCCTACGAGCAGTACTTC